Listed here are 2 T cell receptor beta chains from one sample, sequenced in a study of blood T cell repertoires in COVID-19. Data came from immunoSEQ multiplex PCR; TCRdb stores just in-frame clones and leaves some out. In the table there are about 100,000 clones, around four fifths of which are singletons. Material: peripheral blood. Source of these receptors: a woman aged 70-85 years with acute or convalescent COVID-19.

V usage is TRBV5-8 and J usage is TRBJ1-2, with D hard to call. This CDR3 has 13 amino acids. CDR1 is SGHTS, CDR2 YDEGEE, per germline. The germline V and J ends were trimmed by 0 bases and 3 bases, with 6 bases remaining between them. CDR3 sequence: CASSLGADYGYTF. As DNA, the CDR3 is TGTGCCAGCAGCTTGGGGGCCGACTATGGCTACACCTTC.

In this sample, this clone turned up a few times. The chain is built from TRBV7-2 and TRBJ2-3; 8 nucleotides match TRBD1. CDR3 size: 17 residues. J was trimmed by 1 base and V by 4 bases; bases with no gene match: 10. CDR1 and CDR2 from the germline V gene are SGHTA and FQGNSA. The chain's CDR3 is CASSSPYGQGGTDTQYF. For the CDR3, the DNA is TGTGCCAGCAGCTCTCCCTACGGACAGGGTGGCACAGATACGCAGTATTTT.